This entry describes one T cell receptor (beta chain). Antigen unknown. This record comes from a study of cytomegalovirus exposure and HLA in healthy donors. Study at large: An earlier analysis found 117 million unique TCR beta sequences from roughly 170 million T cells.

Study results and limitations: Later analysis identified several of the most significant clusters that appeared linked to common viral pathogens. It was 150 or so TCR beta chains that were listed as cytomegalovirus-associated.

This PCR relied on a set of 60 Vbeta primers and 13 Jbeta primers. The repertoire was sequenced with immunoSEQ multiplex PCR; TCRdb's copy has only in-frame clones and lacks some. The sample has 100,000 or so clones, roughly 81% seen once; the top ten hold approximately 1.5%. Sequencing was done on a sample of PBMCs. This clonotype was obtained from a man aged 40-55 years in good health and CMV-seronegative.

The CDR3 bases are TGTGCCAGCAGTGAAGGGGCAGGGTCCCGAAACACCATATATTTT. It yields the protein CASSEGAGSRNTIYF. This chain links TRBV6-1 with TRBJ1-3; perhaps TRBD1 as D (5 bases). The V end was cut by 1 base, the J end by 5 bases, with 12 bases between. The germline CDR1 and CDR2 sequences are MNHNS and SASEGT. The CDR3 loop spans 15 amino acids.